The present entry profiles one T cell receptor (beta chain) with its context. As yet, its antigen is unknown. An end of the junction differs from the germline gene, which may be a read error. This record belongs to a study of tumor-infiltrating lymphocytes in primary liver carcinoma. Study-wide results and caveats: Being bulk and unsorted, samples allowed no CD4+ and CD8+ repertoire comparison.

This CDR3 contains 15 residues. Per the germline V gene, CDR1 is SGHAT and CDR2 is FQNNGV. The blood RNA (from unsorted whole blood) was obtained, and germline DNA was also extracted. TCR beta cDNA came from approximately 0.55 ug total RNA, primed with a constant-region primer. Nested multiplex PCR, run for three rounds with slightly modified ARM-PCR, yielded TCR beta libraries. TRBV1-TRBV30 forward and Cbeta reverse primers drove the first two approximately 10-cycle rounds. TCRdb called the multiplex PCR reads again in MiXCR, with one record for every CDR3 protein. The table lists approximately 210,000 distinct CDR3 sequences, less than 65% of them singletons, with approximately 7% in the top ten.

The sequenced sample consisted of peripheral blood. The V and J genes are TRBV11-2 and TRBJ1-1; D is undetermined. This TCR derives from an older woman with primary liver carcinoma and hepatitis B virus infection. In nucleotides, the CDR3 is TGTGCCAGCAGCTTTGTGGGCAGAATGAACACTGAAGCCTTCTTT. It encodes CASSFVGRMNTEAFF. Using reference TRBV11-2 and TRBJ1-1 for the parts outside the CDR3, the full variable domain is EAGVAQSPRYKIIEKRQSVAFWCNPISGHATLYWYQQILGQGPKLLIQFQNNGVVDDSQLPKDRFSAERLKGVDSTLKIQPAKLEDSAVYLCASSFVGRMNTEAFFGQGTRLTVV.